Sequencing of this T cell receptor (beta chain) was carried out in a study of human T cells and chemical hapten exposure. Study at large: Sensitization applied 2% DPC to approximately 2 cm by approximately 2 cm of upper inner arm skin. Patches with 0.01% DPC went on the upper back, and the tests were read at 6 days. Findings and caveats of the study: Controls had significantly fewer large CDR3 similarity clusters than were formed by expanded TCRs. Sensitizing with DPC caused no change in TCRs above 1 in 1000 frequency.

Time point meaning: patch test 2, 6 weeks after DPC sensitization. As to treatment: therapeutic diphenylcyclopropenone sensitization with weekly scalp DPC. TCRdb recomputed calls from the RACE reads with MiXCR, one row per CDR3 protein. This sample has 75,000 to 95,000 distinct CDR3 sequences, with about 10% found just once. This clonotype was seen a handful of times. Its target is unknown. The CDR3 runs to 12 residues. V lost 5 bases to trimming and J lost 4 bases; unmatched junction nucleotides: 3. The germline CDR1 and CDR2 sequences are DFQATT and SNEGSKA (reference sequence). V is TRBV20-1 and J is TRBJ1-2; 8 bases agree with TRBD1. Source: whole blood, taken in connection with sensitization to the hapten diphenylcyclopropenone (DPC). The origin of this receptor is a man aged 40-50 years with alopecia areata. Some clones in this sample may be carry-over from other donors' samples. The CDR3 DNA reads as TGCAGTGCTTCGACAGGGGCCTATGGCTACACCTTC. Protein sequence: CSASTGAYGYTF.